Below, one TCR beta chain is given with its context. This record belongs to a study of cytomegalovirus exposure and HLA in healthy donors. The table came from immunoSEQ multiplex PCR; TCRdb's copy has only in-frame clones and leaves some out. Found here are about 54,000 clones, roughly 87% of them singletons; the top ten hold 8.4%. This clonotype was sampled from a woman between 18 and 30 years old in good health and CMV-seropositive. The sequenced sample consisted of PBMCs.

CDR3 coding DNA: TGTGCCAGCAAAATTGGAGGGACAGGGGTCGACTATGGCTACACCTTC. Amino acid sequence: CASKIGGTGVDYGYTF. This chain uses TRBV28 with TRBJ1-2; 10 nucleotides line up with TRBD1. Trimming cost V 7 bases and J 3 bases; bases outside gene matches: 11. The CDR3 spans 16 residues. The germline V gene encodes CDR1 MDHEN and CDR2 SYDVKM.